This T cell receptor (beta chain) is drawn from a study of T cells after yellow fever vaccination. Broader study findings: A secondary response was less intense yet reached its peak sooner, at day 5 versus 15.

This clonotype appeared many times. The antigen is unknown. The germline CDR1 and CDR2 sequences are MNHEY and SMNVEV (reference sequence). This CDR3 contains 15 residues. The V gene lost 3 bases and the J gene lost 0 bases, with 9 bases spanning the gap. TCRdb re-analysed the 5' RACE reads in MiXCR, keeping a single row per CDR3 protein. The data contain about 99,000 distinct CDR3 sequences, roughly 5.2% of them seen just once; the ten biggest clones take up roughly 39%. The V and J genes are TRBV27 and TRBJ2-1; no firm D call. This specimen was CD8+ T cells sorted from PBMCs, taken 10 days after the yellow fever booster vaccination. The receptor's source is a man aged 18 to 29 who received the YFV17D yellow fever vaccine. The CDR3 sequence: CASSFERSSYNEQFF. The CDR3 bases are TGTGCCAGCAGTTTTGAAAGAAGCTCCTACAATGAGCAGTTCTTC.